One and the same sample provided the 27 T cell receptor beta chains below, sequenced in a study of CD8 T cells in ankylosing spondylitis. MiXCR, applied by TCRdb to the 5' RACE reads, yields one record per CDR3 protein. The sample yields some 200,000 distinct CDR3 sequences, more than 25% seen once. The material sequenced was blood, either unsorted or a sorted T cell fraction (not recorded which). These receptors came from a male donor with ankylosing spondylitis or in good health (not recorded which).

This clonotype has only one observation. This may be a read error: a much more frequent sequence differs by one nucleotide. The chain combines TRBV5-1 with TRBJ2-1, with D possibly being TRBD1 or TRBD2 (5 bases each). CDR3 size: 14 residues. Germline V CDR1 and CDR2: SGHRS, YFSETQ. CDR3 residues: CASSEGMSYNEQLF. DNA of the CDR3: TGCGCCAGCAGCGAGGGGATGTCCTACAATGAGCAGCTCTTC.

As to this clonotype: One base away lies a much larger clone, so this may be a sequencing read error. The chain uses TRBV10-3 and TRBJ2-6; D gene unclear. Germline V gives CDR1 ENHRY, CDR2 SYGVKD. This CDR3 region has 13 residues. The V end was cut by 4 bases, the J end by 2 bases, with 3 bases between. CDR3 sequence reads: CAISGAGANVLTF. The CDR3 DNA follows: TGTGCCATCAGTGGGGCTGGGGCCAACGTCCTGACTTTC.

Ten or more counts support this clonotype. Here the CDR3 reads CSARDNLENTEAFF. The CDR3 DNA follows: TGCAGTGCTAGAGATAACCTAGAGAACACTGAAGCTTTCTTT. The chain links TRBV20-1 to TRBJ1-1, with D unresolved. V was shortened by 0 bases and J by 1 base, with 9 bases between the two germline ends. The CDR3 loop spans 14 amino acids. CDR1 and CDR2 from the germline V gene are DFQATT and SNEGSKA (reference sequence).

This clonotype was recorded at least ten times. V usage is TRBV2 and J usage is TRBJ2-6, with D unclear. This CDR3 has 16 residues. The V end lost 6 bases, the J end lost 1 base, and 13 bases lay between the germline ends. Germline V gives CDR1 SNHLY, CDR2 FYNNEI. CDR3 DNA sequence: TGTGCCAGCAGCATGAAGCCCCCTTCTGGGGCCAACGTCCTGACTTTC. Residues: CASSMKPPSGANVLTF.

This clonotype has a count of ten or more. The chain is built from TRBV6-5 and TRBJ2-2; 10 nucleotides align to TRBD1. V gave up 4 bases and J gave up 7 bases; unmatched junction bases: 6. This CDR3 is 15 amino acids long. Germline CDR1 and CDR2: MNHEY and SVGAGI. The chain's CDR3 is CASSWSGQGSGELFF. CDR3 nucleotide sequence: TGTGCCAGCAGTTGGTCGGGACAGGGGAGCGGGGAGCTGTTTTTT.

This clonotype was recorded at least ten times. The rearrangement joins TRBV10-3 to TRBJ1-3, with D uncertain. CDR1 is ENHRY and CDR2 is SYGVKD in the germline V gene. The CDR3 extends over 14 amino acids. V shed 0 bases and J shed 5 bases, with 8 bases lying between them. DNA of the CDR3: TGTGCCATCAGTGAGTCCGCGGGGAGAAACACCATATATTTT. This translates into CAISESAGRNTIYF.

CDR3 sequence: CASSPRPLAGGDEQYF. The CDR3 DNA follows: TGTGCCAGCTCACCGCGGCCCCTAGCGGGAGGGGACGAGCAGTACTTC. The genes are TRBV18 and TRBJ2-7; TRBD2 matches at 12 bases. Germline values: CDR1 KGHSH, CDR2 LQKENI. The CDR3 consists of 16 residues. Unmatched junction bases numbered 8, after V lost 3 bases and J lost 5 bases.

For this clonotype: At one boundary the junction diverges from the germline segment, which might be a read error. This sequence joins TRBV5-6 and TRBJ2-2; D unclear. Germline V gene sequence: CDR1 SGHDT, CDR2 YYEEEE. The CDR3 consists of 16 residues. The CDR3 region has the DNA TGTGCCATCAGCGCCGGGCTCTTCCTTTACACCGGGGAGCTGTTTTTT. Its protein product is CAISAGLFLYTGELFF.

V and J are TRBV10-3 and TRBJ2-2; D remains ambiguous. V lost 4 bases, J lost 7 bases, and 13 bases lay in between. Germline V gene sequence: CDR1 ENHRY, CDR2 SYGVKD. The CDR3 has 14 residues. The CDR3 loop is CAISGPGIGGELFF. The CDR3 DNA follows: TGTGCCATCAGTGGTCCGGGTATCGGCGGGGAGCTGTTTTTT.

This clonotype came up many times. CDR3 region: CASSLDLVNEQFF. CDR3 DNA: TGTGCCAGCAGCTTAGATCTGGTTAATGAGCAGTTCTTC. The chain recombines TRBV11-2 with TRBJ2-1; D unclear. The CDR3 extends over 13 amino acids. CDR1 SGHAT and CDR2 FQNNGV come from the germline V gene. Trimming took 0 bases from V and 7 from J, leaving 7 bases between them.

This clonotype was observed many times. The genes are TRBV20-1 and TRBJ2-5, with 7 bases identical to TRBD2. The trim removed 5 bases at V and 1 base at J, leaving 4 bases unmatched. The germline CDR1 and CDR2 sequences are DFQATT and SNEGSKA (reference sequence). This CDR3 spans 13 amino acids. This CDR3 reads CSAGGGTQETQYF. CDR3 coding DNA: TGCAGTGCTGGCGGGGGAACCCAAGAGACCCAGTACTTC.

This clonotype was picked up many times. This rearrangement joins TRBV4-3 to TRBJ1-1, with 7 nucleotides matching TRBD1. Germline CDR1 reads LGHNA; CDR2 reads YSLEER. CDR3 length: 14 residues. Trimming at V came to 0 bases and at J to 7 bases, leaving 5 bases not matched to a gene. The CDR3, as DNA: TGCGCCAGCAGCCAAGAAGTTTGGACAGGTGAAGCTTTCTTT. This gives the protein CASSQEVWTGEAFF.

This clonotype has ten or more counts. The rearrangement links TRBV9 to TRBJ1-1; D is undetermined. Germline assignment: CDR1 SGDLS and CDR2 YYNGEE. Trimming removed 3 bases from V and 1 base from J, with 10 bases in between. This CDR3 spans 14 amino acids. CDR3 coding DNA: TGTGCCAGCAGCGCCCATGCAGAGAACACTGAAGCTTTCTTT. Protein: CASSAHAENTEAFF.

The chain uses TRBV6-1 and TRBJ2-2; 8 bases match TRBD2. After removal of 6 bases from V and 0 bases from J, the junction contained 12 bases not matched to a gene. CDR3 length: 18 residues. The germline V gene encodes CDR1 MNHNS and CDR2 SASEGT. CDR3 loop: CASRSPPGGRTNTGELFF. In DNA, the CDR3 is TGTGCCAGCAGAAGCCCCCCCGGCGGGAGGACGAACACCGGGGAGCTGTTTTTT.

V usage is TRBV3-1 and J usage is TRBJ2-7; D is ambiguous. The germline gives CDR1 LGHDT, CDR2 YNNKEL (reference sequence). The CDR3 is made up of 15 amino acids. Trimming cost V 0 bases and J 5 bases, with 14 bases left between them. This CDR3 is CASSQDPRAIHEQYF. CDR3 nucleotide sequence: TGTGCCAGCAGCCAAGATCCCCGGGCCATCCACGAGCAGTACTTC.

This chain joins TRBV12-3 or TRBV12-4 and TRBJ1-4; D perhaps matches TRBD1 (5 bases). The V and J ends lost 5 bases and 4 bases respectively, with 14 bases between them. The CDR3 is 15 amino acids. The CDR3, as DNA: TGTGCCAGCAGTCCTTGGGGGAGCGGTAATGAAAAACTGTTTTTT. As protein: CASSPWGSGNEKLFF.

This clonotype was observed many times. V usage is TRBV5-5 and J usage is TRBJ1-2; D unclear. Germline values: CDR1 SGHKS, CDR2 YYEKEE (reference sequence). Trimming cost V 2 bases and J 9 bases, with 14 bases left between them. CDR3 length: 13 amino acids. CDR3 in amino acids: CASSFFPAGSYTF. The CDR3 coding sequence is TGTGCCAGCAGCTTCTTCCCAGCGGGAAGCTACACCTTC.

The rearrangement links TRBV5-1 to TRBJ2-7; the D gene is possibly TRBD1 (6 bases). Germline V CDR1 and CDR2: SGHRS, YFSETQ. Trimming pared 2 bases from V and 0 bases from J, leaving 9 bases between. The CDR3 extends over 14 amino acids. CDR3 sequence (DNA): TGCGCCAGCAGCTTCCTGGGGGCCTCCTACGAGCAGTACTTC. The encoded protein is CASSFLGASYEQYF.

This clonotype was observed a handful of times. The V and J genes are TRBV20-1 and TRBJ1-1, with 8 positions matching TRBD1. This CDR3 has 12 residues. Trimming at V came to 5 bases and at J to 2 bases, leaving 1 base not matched to a gene. CDR1 is DFQATT and CDR2 is SNEGSKA in the germline V gene (reference sequence). As DNA, the CDR3 is TGCAGTGCTGGACAGGGAAACACTGAAGCTTTCTTT. It translates to CSAGQGNTEAFF.

The table lists this clonotype with many counts. The V gene is TRBV20-1, the J gene TRBJ1-4; no firm D call. Trimming pared 3 bases from V and 2 bases from J, leaving 13 bases between. The CDR3 runs 15 residues. Germline values: CDR1 DFQATT, CDR2 SNEGSKA (reference sequence). The CDR3 nucleotides read TGCAGTGCTAGTATGATGAGGTCCACTAATGAAAAACTGTTTTTT. Protein: CSASMMRSTNEKLFF.

This clonotype was recorded at least ten times. The CDR3 DNA reads as TGTGCCAGCAGCGTAGGGGCGGGAGGCGCAGATACGCAGTATTTT. As protein: CASSVGAGGADTQYF. The chain employs TRBV9 and TRBJ2-3; TRBD2 matches 8 bases. This CDR3 has 15 amino acids. Germline CDR1 reads SGDLS; CDR2 reads YYNGEE. Trimming cost V 0 bases and J 4 bases; bases outside gene matches: 4.

V gene TRBV7-2 combines with J gene TRBJ2-1; TRBD1 is a possible D gene (6 bases). The CDR3 is 15 amino acids. The V end was cut by 5 bases, the J end by 10 bases, with 21 bases between. CDR1 and CDR2 (germline): SGHTA, FQGNSA. The CDR3 region is CASSPGASPTLEQFF. CDR3 bases: TGTGCCAGCAGCCCAGGGGCTAGCCCCACCCTAGAGCAGTTCTTC.

This clonotype was recorded at least ten times. The chain uses TRBV12-3 or TRBV12-4 and TRBJ2-5, with 8 bases lining up with TRBD1. The V segment lost 6 bases and the J segment 4 bases; nucleotides outside the gene matches: 1. This CDR3 is built from 12 residues. CDR3 in DNA: TGTGCCAGCAGAACAGGGGGAGAGACCCAGTACTTC. This gives the protein CASRTGGETQYF.

The chain has TRBV5-5 and TRBJ1-2; possibly TRBD1 for D (5 bases). Trimming cost V 2 bases and J 7 bases, with 12 bases left between them. The CDR3 runs 13 residues. Germline V gives CDR1 SGHKS, CDR2 YYEKEE (reference sequence). CDR3 region: CASSFSSGGGYTF. In DNA, the CDR3 is TGTGCCAGCAGCTTCAGTTCCGGGGGTGGCTACACCTTC.

The sample holds a few counts of this clonotype. This CDR3 reads CSVLGTGNYEQYF. The CDR3 DNA reads TGCAGCGTCCTCGGGACGGGAAACTACGAGCAGTACTTC. V is TRBV29-1 and J is TRBJ2-7; D tentatively fits TRBD1 or TRBD2 (5 bases each). The length of the CDR3 is 13 residues. Germline CDR1 SQVTM, CDR2 ANQGSEA. V was trimmed by 6 bases and J by 3 bases, leaving 15 bases between them.

The chain links TRBV11-2 to TRBJ1-6; D possibly corresponds to TRBD1 (6 bases). The CDR3 runs to 18 residues. Trimming pared 2 bases from V and 8 bases from J, leaving 22 bases between. CDR1 is SGHAT and CDR2 is FQNNGV in the germline V gene. This chain's CDR3 is CASSLKPMIQGWDSPLHF. In DNA, the CDR3 is TGTGCCAGCAGCTTAAAGCCGATGATCCAGGGGTGGGATTCACCCCTCCACTTT.

The chain carries TRBV7-6 and TRBJ2-7; TRBD2 aligns across 9 bases. The germline gives CDR1 SGHVS, CDR2 FNYEAQ. Trimming removed 0 bases from V and 3 bases from J; junction bases left unmatched: 3. The CDR3 is 15 residues long. This chain's CDR3 is CASSLATSGSYEQYF. The CDR3 nucleotides read TGTGCCAGCAGCTTAGCGACTAGCGGTAGCTACGAGCAGTACTTC.